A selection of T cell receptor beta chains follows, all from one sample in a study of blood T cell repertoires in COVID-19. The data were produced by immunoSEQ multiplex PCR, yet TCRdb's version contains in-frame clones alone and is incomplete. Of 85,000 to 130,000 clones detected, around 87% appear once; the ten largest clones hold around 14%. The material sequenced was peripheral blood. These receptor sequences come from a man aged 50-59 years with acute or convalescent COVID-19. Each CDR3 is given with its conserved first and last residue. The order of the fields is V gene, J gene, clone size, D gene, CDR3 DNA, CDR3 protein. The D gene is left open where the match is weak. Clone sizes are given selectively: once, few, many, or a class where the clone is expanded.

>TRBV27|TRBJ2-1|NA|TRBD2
TGTGCCAGCAGTTTAGCGGGACTAGTCAATGAGCAGTTCTTC
CASSLAGLVNEQFF
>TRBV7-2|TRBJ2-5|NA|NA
TGTGCCAGCAGCCCTCAGCGGAGTATCCAAGAGACCCAGTACTTC
CASSPQRSIQETQYF
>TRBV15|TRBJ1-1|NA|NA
TGTGCCACCAGCAGAGATATCGCAGGGGCTAGAACTGAAGCTTTCTTT
CATSRDIAGARTEAFF
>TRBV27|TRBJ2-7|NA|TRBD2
TGTGCCAGCAGAAGACTAGCTGGGGGGTCCGAGCAGTACTTC
CASRRLAGGSEQYF
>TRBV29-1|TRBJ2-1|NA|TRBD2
TGCAGCGTTGAACCCTGGACTAGCGGGAGGATCTCCCCCAATGAGCAGTTCTTC
CSVEPWTSGRISPNEQFF
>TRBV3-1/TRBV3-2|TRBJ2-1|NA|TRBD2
TGTGCCAGCAGCCTGCAAGCGGGAGGCACTGAGCAGTTCTTC
CASSLQAGGTEQFF
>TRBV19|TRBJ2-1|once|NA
TGTGCCAGTAGTGGCCGTCAGGGGAAAGGCTCCTACAATGAGCAGTTCTTC
CASSGRQGKGSYNEQFF
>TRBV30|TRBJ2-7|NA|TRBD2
TGTGCCTGGAATCGAGCGGGAGGGCCCTACGAGCAGTACTTC
CAWNRAGGPYEQYF
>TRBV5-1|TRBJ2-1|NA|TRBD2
TGCGCCAGCAGCTTGATAGCGGGAGGGCCCCCCTACAATGAGCAGTTCTTC
CASSLIAGGPPYNEQFF
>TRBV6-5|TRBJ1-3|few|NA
TGTGCCAGCACTCAGGGTGGAAACACCATATATTTT
CASTQGGNTIYF
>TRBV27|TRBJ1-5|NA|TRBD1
TGTGCCAGCAGTTCCGGGACAGGGGTCTTTCAGCCCCAGCATTTT
CASSSGTGVFQPQHF
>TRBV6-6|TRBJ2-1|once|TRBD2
TGTGCCAGCAGTCGAAGGACTAGCGGGAGGGCGTCCAATGAGCAGTTCTTC
CASSRRTSGRASNEQFF
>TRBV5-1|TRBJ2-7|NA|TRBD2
TGCGCCAGCAGCCAGAGGACTAGCGGGAGTTACGAGCAGTACTTC
CASSQRTSGSYEQYF
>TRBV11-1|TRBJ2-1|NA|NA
TGTGCCAGCAGCTTGGACCCCAGCGGATACAATGAGCAGTTCTTC
CASSLDPSGYNEQFF
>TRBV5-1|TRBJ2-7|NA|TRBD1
TGCGCCAGCACGGACAGGGGGCTGTACGAGCAGTACTTC
CASTDRGLYEQYF
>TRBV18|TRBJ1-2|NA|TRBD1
TGTGCCAGCTCACCCGGAACGGACAGGGTGGACTATGGCTACACCTTC
CASSPGTDRVDYGYTF
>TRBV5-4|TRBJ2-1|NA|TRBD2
TGTGCCAGCAGCGCCCTAAGCGGGGCCAACTACAATGAGCAGTTCTTC
CASSALSGANYNEQFF
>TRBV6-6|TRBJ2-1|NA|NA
TGTGCCAGCAGCCACCAAGGAGTATCCTCCTACAATGAGCAGTTCTTC
CASSHQGVSSYNEQFF
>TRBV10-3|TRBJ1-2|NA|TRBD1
TGTGCCATCAGTGAGGCGGGACAGGGTTATGGCTACACCTTC
CAISEAGQGYGYTF
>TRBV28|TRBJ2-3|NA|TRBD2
TGTGCCAGCAGGCCAGCGGGAGGTAGGACTGGAAGGGATACGCAGTATTTT
CASRPAGGRTGRDTQYF
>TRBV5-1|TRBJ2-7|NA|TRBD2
TGCGCCAGCAGCTTGGGTAGCGGGAGGTCCTACGAGCAGTACTTC
CASSLGSGRSYEQYF
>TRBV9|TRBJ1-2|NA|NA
TGTGCCAGCAAGGGAGGGGATGGCTACACCTTC
CASKGGDGYTF
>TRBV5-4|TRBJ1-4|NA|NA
TGTGCCAGCAGCTCACGGGGGGACAACGAAAAACTGTTTTTT
CASSSRGDNEKLFF
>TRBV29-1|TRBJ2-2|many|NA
TGCAGCGCACAGCAATACACCGGGGAGCTGTTTTTT
CSAQQYTGELFF
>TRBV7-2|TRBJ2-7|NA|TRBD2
TGTGCCAGCAGCTTAGGGACTAGTCCGTACGAGCAGTACTTC
CASSLGTSPYEQYF
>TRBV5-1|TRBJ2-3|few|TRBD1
TGCGCCAGCAGCCAGCTCTCAGGGGGCGCAGATACGCAGTATTTT
CASSQLSGGADTQYF
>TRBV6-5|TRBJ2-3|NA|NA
TGTGCCAGCAGTTCCCCTAGTAATACGCAGTATTTT
CASSSPSNTQYF
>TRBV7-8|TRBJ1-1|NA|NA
TGTGCCAGCAGCGGGTACCCGACGCAGGGCCCTGAAGCTTTCTTT
CASSGYPTQGPEAFF
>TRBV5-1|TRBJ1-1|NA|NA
TGCGCCAGCAGAACAGGTTACGGGGGATCCACTGAAGCTTTCTTT
CASRTGYGGSTEAFF
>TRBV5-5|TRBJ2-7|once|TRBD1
TGTGCCAGCAGCTTGGCGGACAGGGGGCAGTACGAGCAGTACTTC
CASSLADRGQYEQYF
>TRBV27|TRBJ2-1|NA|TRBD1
TGTGCCAGCAGTTCTCCCGGGACAGCTGTGCATGAGCAGTTCTTC
CASSSPGTAVHEQFF
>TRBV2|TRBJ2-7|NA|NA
TGTGCCAGCCGAAGCCCCGGCGGGACCACCTACGAGCAGTACTTC
CASRSPGGTTYEQYF
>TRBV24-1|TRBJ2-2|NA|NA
TGTGCCACCAGTGAGAGGAACACCGGGGAGCTGTTTTTT
CATSERNTGELFF
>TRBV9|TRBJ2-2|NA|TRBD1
TGTGCCAGCAGCGTAGGACAGGGGGCGCGGGACACCGGGGAGCTGTTTTTT
CASSVGQGARDTGELFF
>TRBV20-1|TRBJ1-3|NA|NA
TGCAGTGCTAGTCCCGGGGGGACCGTGGCGGCAGGAAACACCATATATTTT
CSASPGGTVAAGNTIYF
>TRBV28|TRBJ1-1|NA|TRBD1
TGTGCCAGCAGTTTTCTCCCCGGACAGGGGAACACTGAAGCTTTCTTT
CASSFLPGQGNTEAFF
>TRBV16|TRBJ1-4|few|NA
TGTGCCAGCAGCCAAAGGAGGGCGTTTAGTGAAAAACTGTTTTTT
CASSQRRAFSEKLFF
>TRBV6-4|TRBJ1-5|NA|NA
TGTGCCAGAGGGGTTAGCAATCAGCCCCAGCATTTT
CARGVSNQPQHF
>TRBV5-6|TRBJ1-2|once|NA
TGTGCCAGCAGCTTGGCCGAGGTGAGCTACACCTTC
CASSLAEVSYTF
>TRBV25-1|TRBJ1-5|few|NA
TGTGCCAGCAGTGAATCGGGGGGCGGCAATCAGCCCCAGCATTTT
CASSESGGGNQPQHF
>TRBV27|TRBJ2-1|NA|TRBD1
TGTGCCAGCAGTTCCCCCGGGACAGGGGGCGGGAAGCAGTTCTTC
CASSSPGTGGGKQFF
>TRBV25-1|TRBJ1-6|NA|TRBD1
TGTGCCAGCCGGACAGGGGGATCACCCCTCCACTTT
CASRTGGSPLHF
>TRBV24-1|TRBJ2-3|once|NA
TGTGCCACCAGTGATGGCTCAGGTATCACAGATACGCAGTATTTT
CATSDGSGITDTQYF
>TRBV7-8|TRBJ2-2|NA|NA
TGTGCCAGCACCGTGGGGCCCACGAACACCGGGGAGCTGTTTTTT
CASTVGPTNTGELFF
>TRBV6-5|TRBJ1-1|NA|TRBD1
TGTGCCAGCAGTTACAAGCTGACAGGGTACACTGAAGCTTTCTTT
CASSYKLTGYTEAFF
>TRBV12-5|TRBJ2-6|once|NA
TGTGCTAGTGCCGTCTCTGGGGCCAACGTCCTGACTTTC
CASAVSGANVLTF
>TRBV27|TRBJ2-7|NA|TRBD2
TGTGCCAGCAGTCCCAGCGGGAGATCCTACGAGCAGTACTTC
CASSPSGRSYEQYF
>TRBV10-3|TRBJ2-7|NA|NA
TGTGCCATCAGTGAGTTCGGGACAGGGTTTAGCGGGGGCTCGACCTCCTACGAGCAGTACTTC
CAISEFGTGFSGGSTSYEQYF
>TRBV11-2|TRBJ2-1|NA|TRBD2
TGTGCCAGCAGCTTAAGGACTAGCGGGAGGAGGAATGAGCAGTTCTTC
CASSLRTSGRRNEQFF
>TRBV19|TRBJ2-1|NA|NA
TGTGCCAGTAGATCCTTGGGAGCCAACGATGAGCAGTTCTTC
CASRSLGANDEQFF
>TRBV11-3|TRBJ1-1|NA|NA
TGTGCCAGCAGCTTAGGCCACGGGGAAGGCTCGAACACTGAAGCTTTCTTT
CASSLGHGEGSNTEAFF